The clone carrying this TCR beta chain was picked up a small number of times. Its antigen is still unknown. Isolated RNA was reverse transcribed in full, so expressed TCRB transcripts were sequenced. It was found that naive, central memory and regulatory T cell samples averaged around 3.8 million reads. Only in-frame clones appear in the TCRdb table, and some are missing; sequencing was by immunoSEQ multiplex PCR. Here the sample spans 500,000 to 800,000 clones, around 12% being singletons. The record originates from a study of beta chain features in type 1 diabetes. Study-wide results and caveats: There was no resolution here of whether HLA type influences TCRB rearrangement. Shortening that was moderate but significant affected the TCRB CDR3s of Type 1 diabetes patients in all four CD4+ subsets. The cDNA sequencing approach could over-represent high-TCR-expressing cells.

Sorting of CD4+ naive, central memory, regulatory and stem cell-like memory cells was performed via CD45RO/CCR7/CD25/CD127/CD95/CD27. The CDR3 totals 13 residues. Trimming removed 7 bases at V and 5 bases at J, with 13 bases between. Germline lookup yields CDR1 SGHRS and CDR2 YFSETQ. Material for sequencing was naive CD4+ T cells from blood. The chain is built from TRBV5-1 and TRBJ1-5; a weak D match, TRBD1 (5 bases). The clonotype was recovered from a man aged 25-45 years with type 1 diabetes. The CDR3 spells CASAPGGDQPQHF. As DNA, the CDR3 is TGCGCCAGCGCCCCTGGAGGGGATCAGCCCCAGCATTTT.